This T cell receptor beta chain was retrieved from a study of OX40 agonist ivuxolimab in advanced cancers. Across the whole study: Ivuxolimab, an agonistic anti-OX40 (CD134) antibody, was given to patients. Those enrolled were roughly 80% male, with a mean age of 60 years and ages from roughly 20 to 85.

Study results and limitations: CD8+ T cells (on average) carried more expanded clones than CD4+ T cells. There was clonal expansion of CD4+ and CD8+ blood T cells by week 6 at 0.1 to 3.0 mg/kg.

Germline CDR1 reads SNHLY; CDR2 reads FYNNEI. The CDR3 loop spans 15 amino acids. Trimming pared 4 bases from V and 2 bases from J, leaving 13 bases between. This table comes from immunoSEQ multiplex PCR, and its TCRdb copy is limited to in-frame clones, with some not included. The table shows about 89,000 clones, with approximately 90% occurring only once. Of note for this clone: No antigen is known for it.

This material consisted of CD4+ or CD8+ T cells sorted from blood, taken in a trial of the OX40 agonist ivuxolimab. This receptor was taken from an adult with an advanced solid tumor such as melanoma, head and neck, liver or kidney cancer. The J gene is TRBJ2-3, the V gene TRBV2; perhaps D is TRBD1 or TRBD2 (5 bases each). This chain's CDR3 is CASSGGRDLTDTQYF. CDR3 sequence (DNA): TGTGCCAGCAGTGGAGGACGGGACCTCACAGATACGCAGTATTTT.